Below, one T cell receptor (beta chain) is given with its context. Measured with immunoSEQ multiplex PCR; TCRdb has only the in-frame clones, and not every one. This sample has fewer than 150,000 clones, with approximately 90% found just once. The data derive from a study of control samples from healthy donors and cancer patients. This CDR3 contains 13 residues. Trimming cost V 8 bases and J 7 bases, with 15 bases left between them. The germline V gene encodes CDR1 MNHNY and CDR2 SVGAGI (reference sequence). This sequence was found in a man aged 18 to 30 in good health. Sequencing was done on a sample of blood. This sequence joins TRBV6-6 and TRBJ2-1; D gene unclear. CDR3 amino acids: CASGLVRQNEQFF. CDR3 DNA sequence: TGTGCCAGCGGGTTAGTCAGACAAAATGAGCAGTTCTTC.